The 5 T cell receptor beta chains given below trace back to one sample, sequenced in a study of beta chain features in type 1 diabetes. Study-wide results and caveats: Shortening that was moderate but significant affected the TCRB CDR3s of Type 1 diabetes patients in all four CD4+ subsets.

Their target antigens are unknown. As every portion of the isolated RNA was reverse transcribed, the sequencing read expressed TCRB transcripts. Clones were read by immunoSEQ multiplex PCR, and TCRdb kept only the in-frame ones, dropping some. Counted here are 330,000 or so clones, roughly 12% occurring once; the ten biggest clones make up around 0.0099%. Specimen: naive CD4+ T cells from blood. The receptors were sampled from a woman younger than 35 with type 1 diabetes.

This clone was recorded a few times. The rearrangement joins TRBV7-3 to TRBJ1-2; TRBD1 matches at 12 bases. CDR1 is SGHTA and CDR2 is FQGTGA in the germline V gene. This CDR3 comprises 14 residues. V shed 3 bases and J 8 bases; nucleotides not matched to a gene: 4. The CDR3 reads CASSLGQGAIGYTF. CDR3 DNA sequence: TGTGCCAGCAGCTTGGGACAGGGGGCAATCGGCTACACCTTC.

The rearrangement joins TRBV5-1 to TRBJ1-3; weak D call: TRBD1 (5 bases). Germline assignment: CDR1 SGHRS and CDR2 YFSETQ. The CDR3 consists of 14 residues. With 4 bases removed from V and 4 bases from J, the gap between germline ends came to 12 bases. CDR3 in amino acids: CASSLGQVGNTIYF. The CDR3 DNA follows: TGCGCCAGCAGCCTCGGACAAGTCGGAAACACCATATATTTT.

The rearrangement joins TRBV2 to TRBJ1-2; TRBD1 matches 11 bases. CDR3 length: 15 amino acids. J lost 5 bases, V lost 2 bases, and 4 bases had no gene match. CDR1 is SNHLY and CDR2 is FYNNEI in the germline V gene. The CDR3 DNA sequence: TGTGCCAGCAGTGAATTGGGACAGGGGGGATATGGCTACACCTTC. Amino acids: CASSELGQGGYGYTF. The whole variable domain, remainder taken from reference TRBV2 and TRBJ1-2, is EPEVTQTPSHQVTQMGQEVILRCVPISNHLYFYWYRQILGQKVEFLVSFYNNEISEKSEIFDDQFSVERPDGSNFTLKIRSTKLEDSAMYFCASSELGQGGYGYTFGSGTRLTVV.

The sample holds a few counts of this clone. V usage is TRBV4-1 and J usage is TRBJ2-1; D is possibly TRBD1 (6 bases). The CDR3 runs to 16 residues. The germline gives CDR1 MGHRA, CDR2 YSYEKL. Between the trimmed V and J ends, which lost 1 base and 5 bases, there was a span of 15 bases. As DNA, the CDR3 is TGCGCCAGCAGCCAAGTGGGAAGGGGGAAGAACAATGAGCAGTTCTTC. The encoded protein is CASSQVGRGKNNEQFF.

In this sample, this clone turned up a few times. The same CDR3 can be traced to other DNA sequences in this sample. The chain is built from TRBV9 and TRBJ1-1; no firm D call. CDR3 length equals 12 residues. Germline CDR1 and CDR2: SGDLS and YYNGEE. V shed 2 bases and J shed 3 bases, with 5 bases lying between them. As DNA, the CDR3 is TGTGCCAGCAGCGTTCGGGACACTGAAGCTTTCTTT. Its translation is CASSVRDTEAFF.